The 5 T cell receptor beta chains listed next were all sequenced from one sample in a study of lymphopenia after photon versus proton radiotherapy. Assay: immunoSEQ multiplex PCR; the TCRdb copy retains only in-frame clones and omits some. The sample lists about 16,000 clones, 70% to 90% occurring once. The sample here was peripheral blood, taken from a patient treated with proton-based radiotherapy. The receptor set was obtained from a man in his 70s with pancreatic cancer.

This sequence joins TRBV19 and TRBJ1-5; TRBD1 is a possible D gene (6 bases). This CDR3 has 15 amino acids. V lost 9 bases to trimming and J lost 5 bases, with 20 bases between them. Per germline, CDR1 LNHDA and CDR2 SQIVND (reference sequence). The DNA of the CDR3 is TGTGCCAGCAATCCAATGACAGGCGGGGATCAGCCCCAGCATTTT. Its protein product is CASNPMTGGDQPQHF. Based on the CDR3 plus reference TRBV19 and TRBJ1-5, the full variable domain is DGGITQSPKYLFRKEGQNVTLSCEQNLNHDAMYWYRQDPGQGLRLIYYSQIVNDFQKGDIAEGYSVSREKKESFPLTVTSAQKNPTAFYLCASNPMTGGDQPQHFGDGTRLSIL.

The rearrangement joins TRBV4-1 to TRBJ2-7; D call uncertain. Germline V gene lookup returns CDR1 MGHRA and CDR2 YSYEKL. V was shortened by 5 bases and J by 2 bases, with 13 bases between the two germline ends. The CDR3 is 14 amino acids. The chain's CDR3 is CASSTTDLAYEQYF. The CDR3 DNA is TGCGCCAGCAGCACAACGGACCTAGCCTACGAGCAGTACTTC.

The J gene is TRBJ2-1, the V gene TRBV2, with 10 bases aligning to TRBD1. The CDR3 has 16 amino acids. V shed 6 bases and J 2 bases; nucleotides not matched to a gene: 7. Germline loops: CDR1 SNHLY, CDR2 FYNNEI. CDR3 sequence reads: CASRETGTGAYNEQFF. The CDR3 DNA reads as TGTGCCAGCAGAGAAACCGGGACAGGGGCCTACAATGAGCAGTTCTTC.

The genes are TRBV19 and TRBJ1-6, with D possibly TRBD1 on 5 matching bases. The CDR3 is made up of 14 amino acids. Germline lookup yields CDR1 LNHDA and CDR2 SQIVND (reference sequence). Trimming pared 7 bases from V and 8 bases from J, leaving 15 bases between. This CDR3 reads CASTVGGGDSPLHF. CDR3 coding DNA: TGTGCCAGTACCGTTGGGGGGGGTGATTCACCCCTCCACTTT.

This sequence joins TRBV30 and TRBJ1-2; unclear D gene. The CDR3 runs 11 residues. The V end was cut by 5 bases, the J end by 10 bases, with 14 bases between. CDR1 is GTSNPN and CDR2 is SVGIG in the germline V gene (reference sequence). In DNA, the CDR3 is TGTGCCTGGGCCCGAATCCCCTACTACACCTTC. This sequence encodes CAWARIPYYTF.